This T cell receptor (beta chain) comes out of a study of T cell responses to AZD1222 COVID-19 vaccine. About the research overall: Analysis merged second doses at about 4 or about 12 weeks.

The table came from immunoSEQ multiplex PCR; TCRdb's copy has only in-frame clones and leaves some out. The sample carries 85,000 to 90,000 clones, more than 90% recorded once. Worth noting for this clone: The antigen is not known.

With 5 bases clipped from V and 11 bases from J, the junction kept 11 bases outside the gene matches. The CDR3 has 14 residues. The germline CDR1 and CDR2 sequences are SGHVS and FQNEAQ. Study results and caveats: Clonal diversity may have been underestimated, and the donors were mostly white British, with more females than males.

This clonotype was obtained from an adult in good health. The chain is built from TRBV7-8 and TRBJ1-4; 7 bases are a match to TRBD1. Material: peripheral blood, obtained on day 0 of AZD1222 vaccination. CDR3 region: CASSTRQGVGKLFF. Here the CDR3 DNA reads TGTGCCAGCAGCACGCGACAGGGCGTGGGGAAACTGTTTTTT. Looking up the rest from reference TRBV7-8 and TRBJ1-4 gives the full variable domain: GAGVSQSPRYKVAKRGQDVALRCDPISGHVSLFWYQQALGQGPEFLTYFQNEAQLDKSGLPSDRFFAERPEGSVSTLKIQRTQQEDSAVYLCASSTRQGVGKLFFGSGTQLSVL.